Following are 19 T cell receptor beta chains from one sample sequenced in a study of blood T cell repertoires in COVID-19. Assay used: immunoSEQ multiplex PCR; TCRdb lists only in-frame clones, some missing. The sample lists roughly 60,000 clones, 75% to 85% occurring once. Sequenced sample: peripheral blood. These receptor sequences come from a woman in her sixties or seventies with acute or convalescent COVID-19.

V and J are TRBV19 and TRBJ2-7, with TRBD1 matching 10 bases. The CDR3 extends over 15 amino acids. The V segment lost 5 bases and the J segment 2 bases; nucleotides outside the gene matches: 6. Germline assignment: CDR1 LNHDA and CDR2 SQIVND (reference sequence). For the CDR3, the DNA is TGTGCCAGTAGTCTACGGGACAGGGGACCCTACGAGCAGTACTTC. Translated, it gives CASSLRDRGPYEQYF.

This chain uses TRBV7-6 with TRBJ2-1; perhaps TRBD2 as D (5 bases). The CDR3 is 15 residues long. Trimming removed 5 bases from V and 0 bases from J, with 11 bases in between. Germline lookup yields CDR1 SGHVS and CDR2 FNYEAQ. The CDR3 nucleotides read TGTGCCAGCAGCCAGATGGGGAGCTCCTACAATGAGCAGTTCTTC. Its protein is CASSQMGSSYNEQFF. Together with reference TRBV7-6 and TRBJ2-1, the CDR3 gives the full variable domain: GAGVSQSPRYKVTKRGQDVALRCDPISGHVSLYWYRQALGQGPEFLTYFNYEAQQDKSGLPNDRFSAERPEGSISTLTIQRTEQRDSAMYRCASSQMGSSYNEQFFGPGTRLTVL.

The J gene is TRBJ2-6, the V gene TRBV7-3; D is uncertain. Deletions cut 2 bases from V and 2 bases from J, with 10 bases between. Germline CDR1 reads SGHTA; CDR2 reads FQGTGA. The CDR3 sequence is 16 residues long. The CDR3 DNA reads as TGTGCCAGCAGCTTAGTCCAGATCACTGGGGCCAACGTCCTGACTTTC. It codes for CASSLVQITGANVLTF.

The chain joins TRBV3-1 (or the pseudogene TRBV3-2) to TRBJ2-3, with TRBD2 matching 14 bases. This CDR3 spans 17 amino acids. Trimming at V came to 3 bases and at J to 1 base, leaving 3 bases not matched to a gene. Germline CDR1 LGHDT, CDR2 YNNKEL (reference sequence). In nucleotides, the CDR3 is TGTGCCAGCAGCCACCGACTAGCGGGGGGGCGCACAGATACGCAGTATTTT. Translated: CASSHRLAGGRTDTQYF.

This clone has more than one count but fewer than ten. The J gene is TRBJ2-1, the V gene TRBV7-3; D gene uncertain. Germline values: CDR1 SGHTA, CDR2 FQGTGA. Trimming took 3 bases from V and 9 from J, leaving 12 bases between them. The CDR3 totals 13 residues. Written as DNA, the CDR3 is TGTGCCAGCAGCTTGTACAGTTTCGGTGAGCAGTTCTTC. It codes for CASSLYSFGEQFF.

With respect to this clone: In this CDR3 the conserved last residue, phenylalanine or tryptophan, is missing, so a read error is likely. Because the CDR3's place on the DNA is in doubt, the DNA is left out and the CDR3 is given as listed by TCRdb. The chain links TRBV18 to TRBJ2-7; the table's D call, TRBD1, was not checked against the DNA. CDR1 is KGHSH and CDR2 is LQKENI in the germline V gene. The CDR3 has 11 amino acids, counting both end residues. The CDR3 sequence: CASSARTGLDS.

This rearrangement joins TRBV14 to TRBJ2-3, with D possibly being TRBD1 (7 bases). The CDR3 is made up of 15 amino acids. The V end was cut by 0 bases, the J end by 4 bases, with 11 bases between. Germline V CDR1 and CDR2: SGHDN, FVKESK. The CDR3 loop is CASSQDRGVADTQYF. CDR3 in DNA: TGTGCCAGCAGCCAAGACAGGGGGGTTGCAGATACGCAGTATTTT. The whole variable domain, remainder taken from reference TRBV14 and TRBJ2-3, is EAGVTQFPSHSVIEKGQTVTLRCDPISGHDNLYWYRRVMGKEIKFLLHFVKESKQDESGMPNNRFLAERTGGTYSTLKVQPAELEDSGVYFCASSQDRGVADTQYFGPGTRLTVL.

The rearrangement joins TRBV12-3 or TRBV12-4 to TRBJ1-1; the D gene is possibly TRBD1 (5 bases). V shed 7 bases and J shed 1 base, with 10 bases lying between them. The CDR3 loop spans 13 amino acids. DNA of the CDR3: TGTGCCAGCATCGAAACAGGGAACACTGAAGCTTTCTTT. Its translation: CASIETGNTEAFF.

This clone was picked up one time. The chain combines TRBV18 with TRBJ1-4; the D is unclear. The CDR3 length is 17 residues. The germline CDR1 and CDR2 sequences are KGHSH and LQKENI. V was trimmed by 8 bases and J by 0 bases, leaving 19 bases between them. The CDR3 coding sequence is TGTGCCAGCGCGAGAGGGCTTACCTCCGCAACTAATGAAAAACTGTTTTTT. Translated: CASARGLTSATNEKLFF.

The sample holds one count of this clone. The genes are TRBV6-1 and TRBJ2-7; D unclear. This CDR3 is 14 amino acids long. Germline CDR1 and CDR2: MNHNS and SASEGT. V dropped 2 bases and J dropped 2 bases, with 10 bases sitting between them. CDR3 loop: CASSEKQPAYEQYF. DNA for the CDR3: TGTGCCAGCAGTGAAAAACAGCCGGCCTACGAGCAGTACTTC.

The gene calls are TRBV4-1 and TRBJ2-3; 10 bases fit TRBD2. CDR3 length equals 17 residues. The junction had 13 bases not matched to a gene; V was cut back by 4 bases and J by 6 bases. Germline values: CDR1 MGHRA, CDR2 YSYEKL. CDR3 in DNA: TGCGCCAGCAGCCCTACACTAGCGGGGCCCCCTAAGGATACGCAGTATTTT. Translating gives CASSPTLAGPPKDTQYF.

The CDR3 reads CASSPRQGLGYEQYF. As DNA, the CDR3 is TGTGCCAGCTCACCAAGGCAGGGGCTTGGGTACGAGCAGTACTTC. The chain recombines TRBV18 with TRBJ2-7, with TRBD1 as a possible D gene (6 bases). The germline CDR1 and CDR2 sequences are KGHSH and LQKENI. CDR3 length: 15 residues. The V and J ends lost 2 bases and 4 bases respectively, with 15 bases between them. The whole variable domain, remainder taken from reference TRBV18 and TRBJ2-7, is NAGVMQNPRHLVRRRGQEARLRCSPMKGHSHVYWYRQLPEEGLKFMVYLQKENIIDESGMPKERFSAEFPKEGPSILRIQQVVRGDSAAYFCASSPRQGLGYEQYFGPGTRLTVT.

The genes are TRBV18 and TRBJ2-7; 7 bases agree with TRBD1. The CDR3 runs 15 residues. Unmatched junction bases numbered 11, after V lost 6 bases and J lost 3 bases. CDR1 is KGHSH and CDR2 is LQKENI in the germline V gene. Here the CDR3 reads CASSRETGPFYEQYF. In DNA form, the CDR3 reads TGTGCCAGCTCGAGGGAGACAGGGCCTTTCTACGAGCAGTACTTC.

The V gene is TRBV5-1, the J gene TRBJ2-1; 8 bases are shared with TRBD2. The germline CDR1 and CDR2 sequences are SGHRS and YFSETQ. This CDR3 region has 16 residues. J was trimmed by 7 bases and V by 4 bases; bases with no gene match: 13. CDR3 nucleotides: TGCGCCAGCAGCGCAAGCGGGGGCCCTTTTAATAATGAGCAGTTCTTC. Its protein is CASSASGGPFNNEQFF.

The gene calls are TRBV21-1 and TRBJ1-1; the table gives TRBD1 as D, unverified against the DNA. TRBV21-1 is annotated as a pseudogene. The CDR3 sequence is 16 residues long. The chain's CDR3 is CASSKFTGVRDTEAFF. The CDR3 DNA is TGTGCCAGCAGCAAGTTTACAGGGGTTCGGGACACTGAAGCTTTCTTT.

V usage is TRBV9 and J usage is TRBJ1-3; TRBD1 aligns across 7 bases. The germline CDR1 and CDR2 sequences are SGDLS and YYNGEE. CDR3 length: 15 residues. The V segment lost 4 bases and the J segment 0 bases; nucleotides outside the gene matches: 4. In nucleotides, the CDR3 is TGTGCCAGCAGCCAGACAGGGCTCTCTGGAAACACCATATATTTT. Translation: CASSQTGLSGNTIYF.

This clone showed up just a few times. CDR3 DNA: TGTGCCAGCAGCGCCGTACAGGGGGCACGGGAGCAGTACTTC. It codes for CASSAVQGAREQYF. The rearrangement joins TRBV6-5 to TRBJ2-7; 9 bases align to TRBD1. The CDR3 covers 14 residues. J was trimmed by 7 bases and V by 6 bases; bases with no gene match: 10. CDR1 is MNHEY and CDR2 is SVGAGI in the germline V gene.

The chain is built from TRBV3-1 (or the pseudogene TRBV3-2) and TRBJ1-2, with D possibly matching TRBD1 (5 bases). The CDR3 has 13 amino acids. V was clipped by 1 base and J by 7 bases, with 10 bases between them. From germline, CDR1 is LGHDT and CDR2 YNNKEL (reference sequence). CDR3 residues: CASSQGGGSGYTF. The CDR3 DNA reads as TGTGCCAGCAGCCAAGGGGGGGGATCTGGCTACACCTTC.

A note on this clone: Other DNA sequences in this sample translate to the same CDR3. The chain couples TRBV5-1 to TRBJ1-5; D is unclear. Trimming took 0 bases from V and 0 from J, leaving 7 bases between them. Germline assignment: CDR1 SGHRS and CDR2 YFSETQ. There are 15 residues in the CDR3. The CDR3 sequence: CASSLAGDSNQPQHF. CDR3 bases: TGCGCCAGCAGCTTGGCCGGGGATAGCAATCAGCCCCAGCATTTT. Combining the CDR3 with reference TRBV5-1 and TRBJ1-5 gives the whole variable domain KAGVTQTPRYLIKTRGQQVTLSCSPISGHRSVSWYQQTPGQGLQFLFEYFSETQRNKGNFPGRFSGRQFSNSRSEMNVSTLELGDSALYLCASSLAGDSNQPQHFGDGTRLSIL.